What follows is one TCR beta chain and its context. The data were taken from a study of blood T cell repertoires in COVID-19. This CDR3 has 14 residues. The germline V and J ends were trimmed by 8 bases and 0 bases, with 13 bases remaining between them. CDR1 is SNHLY, CDR2 FYNNEI, per germline. Original processing notes: Amplifying reference gene primers gave estimates of nucleated cell counts. Produced via immunoSEQ multiplex PCR; TCRdb's table is partial and in-frame only. V, J and clone size were drawn from that table, and D and trimming were deduced from the DNA. The sample consists of 100,000 to 150,000 clones, more than 90% of them appearing once.

This chain links TRBV2 with TRBJ1-1; D remains ambiguous. The sequenced material came from peripheral blood. The source is a man aged 55 to 70 with COVID-19, enrolled during active disease. CDR3 loop: CASPTGGLNTEAFF. CDR3 DNA: TGTGCCAGCCCCACTGGAGGTTTGAACACTGAAGCTTTCTTT.